The 4 T cell receptor beta chains below were found in one sample sequenced in a study of T-cell memory formation after mild COVID-19. TCRdb re-called the 5' RACE reads through MiXCR, storing one row per CDR3 protein. The sample records under 450,000 distinct CDR3 sequences, 20% to 25% being singletons. Sequenced sample: PBMCs or a T cell subset sorted from them (not recorded which). These receptors came from a man aged 18 to 29 who had mild COVID-19 (a few samples of this study predate the infection). Cell type and time point are not known.

The chain couples TRBV5-1 to TRBJ1-1; a possible D gene is TRBD1 (5 bases). Trimming pared 6 bases from V and 4 bases from J, leaving 16 bases between. Germline CDR1 reads SGHRS; CDR2 reads YFSETQ. The CDR3 consists of 14 residues. The CDR3 DNA is TGCGCCAGCACCCGAAGTCAGGGAATCACTGAAGCTTTCTTT. As protein: CASTRSQGITEAFF.

The table lists this clonotype with a few counts. This chain uses TRBV7-2 with TRBJ2-7; D perhaps matches TRBD2 (5 bases). Germline V CDR1 and CDR2: SGHTA, FQGNSA. The V and J ends lost 5 bases and 6 bases respectively, with 14 bases between them. The CDR3 length is 13 residues. CDR3: CASSRKGLLEQYF. CDR3 in DNA: TGTGCCAGCAGCCGCAAAGGACTGCTCGAGCAGTACTTC.

V and J are TRBV5-1 and TRBJ2-3, with 10 bases fitting TRBD2. The CDR3 has 16 amino acids. V trimming: 4 bases; J trimming: 2 bases; junction bases outside the gene matches: 7. Per germline, CDR1 SGHRS and CDR2 YFSETQ. The CDR3, as DNA: TGCGCCAGCAGCCAGGCGACTAGCGGGTCCACAGATACGCAGTATTTT. It codes for CASSQATSGSTDTQYF.

Only a few counts were recorded for this clonotype. The chain combines TRBV5-1 with TRBJ1-4; D is uncertain. The CDR3 runs to 14 residues. V lost 5 bases and J 5 bases, leaving 13 bases between the germline ends. Germline loops: CDR1 SGHRS, CDR2 YFSETQ. The CDR3 loop is CASRQQSMNEKLFF. DNA of the CDR3: TGCGCCAGCAGGCAACAGTCCATGAATGAAAAACTGTTTTTT.